This T cell receptor (beta chain) was sequenced in a study of blood T cell repertoires in COVID-19. Across the whole study: The analysed material was cDNA or gDNA that came from T cells, B-cell-depleted T cells, or PBMCs.

Participants were aged roughly 18 to 100 years from roughly 26 US areas. The V segment lost 1 base and the J segment 5 bases; nucleotides outside the gene matches: 9. The CDR3 is 17 amino acids. The germline V gene has CDR1 MGHRA and CDR2 YSYEKL. Here immunoSEQ multiplex PCR was the method, and the copy in TCRdb shows in-frame clones only, minus some. The sample has some 130,000 clones; 75% to 90% are singletons. The sequencing input was PBMCs or T cells enriched from blood (not recorded which). The chain joins TRBV4-1 to TRBJ2-2; 8 bases line up with TRBD1. This receptor was identified in a man aged 25 to 40 who had recovered from COVID-19. CDR3 nucleotides: TGCGCCAGCAGCCAAGTTTATCAGGGGGCAGGGACCGGGGAGCTGTTTTTT. Protein: CASSQVYQGAGTGELFF.